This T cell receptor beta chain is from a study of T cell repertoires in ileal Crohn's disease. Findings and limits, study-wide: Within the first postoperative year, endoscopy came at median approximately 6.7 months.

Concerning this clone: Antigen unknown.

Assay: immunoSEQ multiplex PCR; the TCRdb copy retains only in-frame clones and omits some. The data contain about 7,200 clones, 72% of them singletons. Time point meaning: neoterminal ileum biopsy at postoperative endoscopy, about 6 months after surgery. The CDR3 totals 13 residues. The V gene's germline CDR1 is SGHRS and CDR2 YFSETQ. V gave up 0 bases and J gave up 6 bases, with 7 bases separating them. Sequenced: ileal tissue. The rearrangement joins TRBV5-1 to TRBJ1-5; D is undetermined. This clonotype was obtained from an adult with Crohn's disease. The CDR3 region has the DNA TGCGCCAGCAGCTTGGTGCCGGGTCAGCCCCAGCATTTT. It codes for CASSLVPGQPQHF.